This T cell receptor (beta chain) stems from a study of T cell responses to AZD1222 COVID-19 vaccine. The study's findings and limits: Regions 160-218 and 743-854 held dominance among vaccine-associated CD4 TCRs, which spanned spike. Donors, mostly white British, included more females; clonal diversity was possibly underestimated. Nearly half of the spike-specific TCRs reportedly recognize variant regions that carry no mutations. Repertoire collection took place solely once the T cell response had peaked.

Produced via immunoSEQ multiplex PCR; TCRdb's table is partial and in-frame only. The data show about 160,000 clones, approximately 90% seen once. Of note for this clone: The antigen is not known.

This specimen consisted of peripheral blood, obtained on day 0 of MenACWY control vaccination. The origin of this receptor is an adult in good health.

CDR3 amino acids: CASSLWTMYNEQFF. Written as DNA, the CDR3 is TGTGCCAGCAGTTTATGGACGATGTACAATGAGCAGTTCTTC. This chain connects TRBV28 to TRBJ2-1; the D is unclear. Germline V lookup: CDR1 MDHEN, CDR2 SYDVKM. CDR3 length: 14 amino acids. The V and J ends lost 0 bases and 4 bases respectively, with 7 bases between them.